This entry is about one T cell receptor (beta chain). Its target is unknown. The table came from immunoSEQ multiplex PCR; TCRdb's copy has only in-frame clones and leaves some out. The data show tens of thousands of clones, about nine tenths seen once. This sample stems from a study of T cells in localized non-small cell lung cancer. Germline assignment: CDR1 SGHAT and CDR2 FQNNGV. V shed 1 base, J shed 5 bases, and the junction held 5 bases outside the gene matches. The CDR3 has 15 residues. Whole-study results and caveats: Of the tissues analyzed, uninvolved adjacent lung showed maximal T cell clonality, greater than tumor.

Sequenced material: peripheral blood, taken before any cancer treatment. This rearrangement joins TRBV11-2 to TRBJ2-5; the match to TRBD1 covers 9 bases. This clonotype was obtained from a man aged 40-75 years with stage I squamous cell lung carcinoma. The CDR3 nucleotides are TGTGCCAGCAGCTTAGGAACAGGGGGCAGGGAGACCCAGTACTTC. It specifies CASSLGTGGRETQYF.